This T cell receptor (beta chain) was sequenced during a study of T-cell reconstitution after alpha-beta-depleted transplantation in children. General study points: By about two months after transplant, alpha-beta T cells reportedly arose from several hundred graft clones that had expanded.

It was with unique molecular identifiers that the TCRbeta library was prepared. TCRdb re-called the PCR reads with MiXCR, one entry per CDR3 protein. This sample carries hundreds of thousands of distinct CDR3 sequences, roughly 15% of them seen once, and the ten largest clones take roughly 5%. This clonotype was detected ten times or more. Its antigen is not identified. The V gene's germline CDR1 is DFQATT and CDR2 SNEGSKA (reference sequence). The CDR3 loop spans 13 amino acids. J was trimmed by 0 bases and V by 7 bases; bases with no gene match: 5. Material: PBMCs, mostly from graft donor cells, obtained 360 days after TCRalphabeta/CD19-depleted stem cell transplant. J is TRBJ2-5 and V is TRBV20-1, with 7 bases lining up with TRBD1. This clonotype was sampled from a male patient between 10 and 17 years old who had a stem cell transplant for acute lymphoblastic leukemia, so the T cells may come from the graft donor. The chain's CDR3 is CSEIDRDQETQYF. The DNA for the CDR3 is TGCAGTGAAATCGACAGGGACCAAGAGACCCAGTACTTC.